In this sample, the clone carrying this T cell receptor beta chain turned up many times. These data are taken from a study of neurological immune-mediated disorders. The V gene's germline CDR1 is MNHEY and CDR2 SMNVEV (reference sequence). Trimming removed 6 bases at V and 6 bases at J, with 9 bases between. The CDR3 has 12 residues. TCRdb re-derived calls from the 5' RACE reads in MiXCR, one entry per CDR3 protein. The sample has 16,000 or so distinct CDR3 sequences, around 9% seen once. The receptor's source is a man aged 45-65 years in good health. This chain connects TRBV27 to TRBJ2-1; D gene unclear. The sample comprised CD8+ T cells from blood. Here the CDR3 reads CASSPLGNEQFF. The CDR3 DNA reads TGTGCCAGCAGCCCCCTGGGCAATGAGCAGTTCTTC.